These 3 T cell receptor beta chains originate from one sample sequenced in a study of control samples from healthy donors and cancer patients (TCRdb year 2020). The library came from the immunoSEQ multiplex PCR assay. Drawn from immuneACCESS, this table holds only the in-frame rearrangements with V and J called that TCRdb kept. Clones are partly lost; checked studies trace under half to an unresolved V gene and leave the rest unexplained. The sample data list about 120,000 clones, and about nine tenths of these were observed just once. 3.4% of the sample lies in the top ten. Sample: blood. The receptors shown here come from a man between 40 and 49 years old in good health.

The J gene is TRBJ2-1, the V gene TRBV7-2; 7 positions match TRBD1. V was pared by 4 bases and J by 0 bases, with 9 bases of the junction left unmatched. The CDR3 runs 17 residues. Germline values: CDR1 SGHTA, CDR2 FQGNSA. CDR3 sequence (DNA): TGTGCCAGCAGCTCCCGCCCGGGACAGAGCTCCTACAATGAGCAGTTCTTC. Its protein product is CASSSRPGQSSYNEQFF. Full variable domain (outside the CDR3, taken from reference TRBV7-2 and TRBJ2-1): GAGVSQSPSNKVTEKGKDVELRCDPISGHTALYWYRQSLGQGLEFLIYFQGNSAPDKSGLPSDRFSAERTGGSVSTLTIQRTQQEDSAVYLCASSSRPGQSSYNEQFFGPGTRLTVL.

This sequence joins TRBV4-3 and TRBJ1-5, with 9 bases aligning to TRBD1. This CDR3 is built from 17 residues. CDR1 and CDR2 from the germline V gene are LGHNA and YSLEER. V lost 3 bases to trimming and J lost 5 bases; unmatched junction nucleotides: 11. CDR3 DNA: TGCGCCAGCAGCCAGCGATACCCGGGACAGGGCGATCAGCCCCAGCATTTT. This codes for CASSQRYPGQGDQPQHF.

J is TRBJ1-3 and V is TRBV7-2; 10 nucleotides line up with TRBD1. The V and J ends lost 3 bases and 4 bases, in that order; junction bases with no gene match: 9. Germline values: CDR1 SGHTA, CDR2 FQGNSA. The CDR3 consists of 17 residues. This CDR3 is CASSFSGTGVGGNTIYF. The CDR3 bases are TGTGCCAGCAGCTTCTCCGGGACAGGGGTGGGAGGAAACACCATATATTTT.